These 21 T cell receptor beta chains originate from one sample sequenced in a study of Graves' ophthalmopathy and Graves' hyperthyroidism. Amplification of TCR beta CDR3 regions used RNA transcripts. HTBI-primed RT-PCR formed the first round, and a multiplex PCR formed the second. TCRdb passed the multiplex PCR reads through MiXCR, listing each CDR3 protein once. This sample has 500,000 to 700,000 distinct CDR3 sequences; less than 40% occur once, and the top ten carry about 4.2%. The sample consisted of peripheral blood or thyroid tissue (not recorded which). These receptors were obtained from an adult man with Graves' hyperthyroidism.

The chain has TRBV10-2 and TRBJ1-1; perhaps TRBD1 as D (6 bases). The DNA end lines up better with TRBJ2-1; the J call may be wrong. Germline assignment: CDR1 WSHSY and CDR2 SAAADI. CDR3 length: 13 amino acids. The CDR3 loop reads CASTFSGVNEQFF. The CDR3 region has the DNA TGCGCCAGCACGTTTTCAGGGGTCAATGAGCAGTTCTTC.

V is TRBV12-3 or TRBV12-4 and J is TRBJ1-4, with a tentative D call TRBD1 (6 bases). The CDR3 runs 16 residues. V lost 1 base and J lost 7, with 16 bases in between. CDR3 loop: CASSLGWRGASEKLFF. As DNA, the CDR3 is TGTGCCAGCAGTTTAGGATGGCGGGGGGCGAGTGAAAAACTGTTTTTT.

For this clonotype: Germline is not matched at one junction end, which may reflect a read error. The chain is built from TRBV15 and TRBJ1-5; no reliable D call. Germline V gene data show CDR1 as LNHNV and CDR2 as YYDKDF (reference sequence). The CDR3 has 17 amino acids. The CDR3 bases are TGTGCCACCAGCAGAGAAATCGGACGGAATAGCAATCGGCCCCAGCATTTT. It specifies CATSREIGRNSNRPQHF.

In the case of this clonotype: This may stem from a read error, because a much larger clone lies one nucleotide away. V and J are TRBV20-1 and TRBJ2-7, with TRBD1 matching over 8 bases. CDR1 DFQATT and CDR2 SNEGSKA come from the germline V gene (reference sequence). The CDR3 contains 13 residues. Losses at the gene ends were 4 bases for V and 9 bases for J; bases not matched to a gene: 11. CDR3 region: CSATHTDRDGQYF. CDR3 DNA: TGCAGTGCTACGCATACGGACAGGGACGGGCAGTACTTC.

The chain uses TRBV7-8 and TRBJ1-5; 12 positions match TRBD1. Trimming removed 5 bases from V and 14 bases from J; junction bases left unmatched: 10. The CDR3 extends over 14 amino acids. Germline assignment: CDR1 SGHVS and CDR2 FQNEAQ. The CDR3 coding sequence is TGTGCCAGCAGCGTCTCCGGGACAGGGGGCTACGAGCATTTT. It is translated as CASSVSGTGGYEHF. Complete variable domain (other parts from reference TRBV7-8 and TRBJ1-5): GAGVSQSPRYKVAKRGQDVALRCDPISGHVSLFWYQQALGQGPEFLTYFQNEAQLDKSGLPSDRFFAERPEGSVSTLKIQRTQQEDSAVYLCASSVSGTGGYEHFGDGTRLSIL.

The chain links TRBV7-9 to TRBJ2-2, with D tentatively TRBD1 (7 bases). V lost 5 bases to trimming and J lost 9 bases, with 16 bases between them. This CDR3 contains 14 residues. Germline values: CDR1 SEHNR, CDR2 FQNEAQ (reference sequence). The CDR3 reads CASSLSEGAWELFF. CDR3 DNA: TGTGCCAGCAGCCTCTCGGAGGGGGCTTGGGAGCTGTTTTTT. The full variable domain, with the rest looked up from reference TRBV7-9 and TRBJ2-2, is DTGVSQNPRHKITKRGQNVTFRCDPISEHNRLYWYRQTLGQGPEFLTYFQNEAQLEKSRLLSDRFSAERPKGSFSTLEIQRTEQGDSAMYLCASSLSEGAWELFFGEGSRLTVL.

This clonotype was seen ten or more times. This sequence joins TRBV2 and TRBJ1-2, with D perhaps TRBD1 (6 bases). This CDR3 spans 15 amino acids. The V gene lost 0 bases and the J gene lost 7 bases, with 15 bases spanning the gap. Germline V gene sequence: CDR1 SNHLY, CDR2 FYNNEI. The CDR3 DNA sequence: TGTGCCAGCAGTGAAGCATATCGGGGGCGGAGTGGCTACACCTTC. Translating gives CASSEAYRGRSGYTF.

In this sample, this clonotype turned up many times. V is TRBV9 and J is TRBJ1-2; no clear D. Trimming cost V 6 bases and J 4 bases, with 10 bases left between them. Looked up from germline, CDR1 is SGDLS and CDR2 is YYNGEE. The CDR3 spans 12 residues. The DNA of the CDR3 is TGTGCCAGCACGCGCTCCTCCTATGGCTACACCTTC. Its protein product is CASTRSSYGYTF.

The rearrangement joins TRBV10-3 to TRBJ1-3; perhaps TRBD1 as D (5 bases). The CDR3 is 11 amino acids. CDR1 is ENHRY and CDR2 is SYGVKD in the germline V gene. The ends were cut back, 6 bases at V and 8 bases at J, with 8 bases in the middle. This CDR3 is CAIRVGDTIYF. The CDR3 coding sequence is TGTGCCATCAGGGTAGGGGACACCATATATTTT.

About this clonotype: A read error may be the cause here, since a much bigger clone is one base away. The chain has TRBV19 and TRBJ2-5; D is unclear. V lost 6 bases, J lost 2 bases, and 16 bases lay in between. Germline V CDR1 and CDR2: LNHDA, SQIVND (reference sequence). The CDR3 contains 15 residues. CDR3 DNA: TGTGCCAGTAGCTCATCCAGTGGCCAACAAGAGACCCAGTACTTC. The encoded protein is CASSSSSGQQETQYF.

This clonotype was detected ten times or more. CDR3 nucleotides: TGCAGTGCTAGACGACCTAGCGGAGGGAGAGCTTCTGTGGGAGAGCAGTACTTC. This translates into CSARRPSGGRASVGEQYF. The genes are TRBV20-1 and TRBJ2-7; 7 nucleotides line up with TRBD2. The CDR3 totals 18 residues. Losses at the gene ends were 2 bases for V and 7 bases for J; bases not matched to a gene: 23. Per the germline V gene, CDR1 is DFQATT and CDR2 is SNEGSKA (reference sequence).

The rearrangement links TRBV19 to TRBJ1-4, with 8 bases matching TRBD1. CDR3 size: 15 residues. CDR1 and CDR2 (germline): LNHDA, SQIVND (reference sequence). With V trimmed by 3 bases and J by 5 bases, 5 bases remained unmatched. The CDR3, as DNA: TGTGCCAGTAGTATGACGGCAGGGGGCAATGAAAAACTGTTTTTT. Its protein product is CASSMTAGGNEKLFF.

This clonotype was counted many times. J is TRBJ2-7 and V is TRBV7-9, with 8 bases matching TRBD1. J was trimmed by 5 bases and V by 4 bases; bases with no gene match: 7. The CDR3 length is 14 residues. CDR1 is SEHNR, CDR2 FQNEAQ, per germline (reference sequence). The DNA for the CDR3 is TGTGCCAGCAGCTCGGACAGGGAAGGGGACGAGCAGTACTTC. This gives the protein CASSSDREGDEQYF.

The chain couples TRBV7-6 to TRBJ2-3, with TRBD1 matching over 10 bases. CDR3 length equals 15 residues. Germline V lookup: CDR1 SGHVS, CDR2 FNYEAQ. V was pared by 3 bases and J by 6 bases, with 6 bases of the junction left unmatched. The CDR3: CASSFRDRGWDTQYF. CDR3 nucleotide sequence: TGTGCCAGCAGCTTCCGGGACAGGGGTTGGGATACGCAGTATTTT.

Remarks on this clonotype: One end of the junction varies from germline; a read error may be responsible. The chain has TRBV25-1 and TRBJ1-2; weak D call: TRBD1 (5 bases). This CDR3 is 13 amino acids long. CDR1 and CDR2 (germline): MGHDK, SYGVNS. The CDR3 DNA sequence: TGTGCCAGCAATGAAGGGCAGGGATATGGCTACACCTTC. It translates to CASNEGQGYGYTF.

This clonotype was detected ten times or more. The chain is built from TRBV28 and TRBJ1-2; the D is unclear. Trimming stripped 8 bases from V and 4 bases from J, with 11 bases between. Germline CDR1 MDHEN, CDR2 SYDVKM. CDR3 length equals 12 residues. CDR3 sequence reads: CASQGMVYGYTF. The CDR3, as DNA: TGTGCCAGCCAAGGGATGGTCTATGGCTACACCTTC.

The V and J genes are TRBV7-2 and TRBJ2-7; D is ambiguous. The V end was cut by 4 bases, the J end by 2 bases, with 12 bases between. This CDR3 is built from 14 residues. Germline V gives CDR1 SGHTA, CDR2 FQGNSA. The CDR3 is CASSSRTVPYEQYF. In DNA, the CDR3 is TGTGCCAGCAGCTCAAGGACGGTCCCCTACGAGCAGTACTTC.

This clonotype was detected ten times or more. The CDR3 DNA reads TGTGCCATCAGTGAGAATCCCGATTACAGGGCTTACACTGAAGCTTTCTTT. Translating it yields CAISENPDYRAYTEAFF. The J gene is TRBJ1-1, the V gene TRBV10-3, with D possibly TRBD1 on 6 matching bases. The length of the CDR3 is 17 residues. Deletions cut 2 bases from V and 3 bases from J, with 19 bases between. Germline V gene lookup returns CDR1 ENHRY and CDR2 SYGVKD.

At least ten counts were recorded for this clonotype. V is TRBV7-9 and J is TRBJ2-7; tentatively, D is TRBD2 (6 bases). Germline assignment: CDR1 SEHNR and CDR2 FQNEAQ (reference sequence). With 5 bases removed from V and 4 bases from J, the gap between germline ends came to 15 bases. This CDR3 is 14 amino acids long. The CDR3 region has the DNA TGTGCCAGCAGCCACCGGGACGGGGGATACGAGCAGTACTTC. This encodes CASSHRDGGYEQYF.

The chain has TRBV6-6 and TRBJ2-7; D is possibly TRBD2 (6 bases). The CDR3 runs to 12 residues. Germline loops: CDR1 MNHNY, CDR2 SVGAGI (reference sequence). The CDR3 loop is CASAGPSYEQYF. The CDR3 DNA sequence: TGTGCAAGCGCGGGGCCGTCCTACGAGCAGTACTTC.

This clonotype was observed a handful of times. The V call is TRBV6-5, the J call TRBJ2-2; perhaps TRBD2 as D (6 bases). Trimming removed 0 bases at V and 0 bases at J, with 8 bases between. The germline V gene has CDR1 MNHEY and CDR2 SVGAGI. The CDR3 has 16 amino acids. The CDR3 region has the DNA TGTGCCAGCAGTTACTCGGCGGGGACGAACACCGGGGAGCTGTTTTTT. It translates to CASSYSAGTNTGELFF.